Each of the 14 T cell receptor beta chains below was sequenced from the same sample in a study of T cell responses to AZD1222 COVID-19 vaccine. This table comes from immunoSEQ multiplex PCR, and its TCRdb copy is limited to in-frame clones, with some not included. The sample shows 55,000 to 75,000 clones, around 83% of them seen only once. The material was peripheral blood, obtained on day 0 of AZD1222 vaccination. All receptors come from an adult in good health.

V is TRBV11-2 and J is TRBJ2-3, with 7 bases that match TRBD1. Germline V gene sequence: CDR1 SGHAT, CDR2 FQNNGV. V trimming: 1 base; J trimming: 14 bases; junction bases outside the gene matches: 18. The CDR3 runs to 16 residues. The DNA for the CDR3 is TGTGCCAGCAGCTTAGTTCGAACGGACAGGCTCCAAGGCAGGTATTTT. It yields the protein CASSLVRTDRLQGRYF.

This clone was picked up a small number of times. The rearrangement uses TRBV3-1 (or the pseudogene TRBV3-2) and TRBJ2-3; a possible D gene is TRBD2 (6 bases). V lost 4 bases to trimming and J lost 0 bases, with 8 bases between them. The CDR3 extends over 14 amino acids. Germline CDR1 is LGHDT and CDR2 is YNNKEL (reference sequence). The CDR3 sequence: CASSPGTSTDTQYF. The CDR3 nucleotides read TGTGCCAGCAGCCCCGGGACTAGCACAGATACGCAGTATTTT.

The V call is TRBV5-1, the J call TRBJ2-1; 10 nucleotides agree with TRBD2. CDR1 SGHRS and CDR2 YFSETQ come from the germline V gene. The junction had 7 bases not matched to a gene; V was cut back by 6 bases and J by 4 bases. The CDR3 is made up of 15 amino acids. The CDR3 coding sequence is TGCGCCAGCAAATTAACTAGCGGGGTTTACAATGAGCAGTTCTTC. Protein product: CASKLTSGVYNEQFF.

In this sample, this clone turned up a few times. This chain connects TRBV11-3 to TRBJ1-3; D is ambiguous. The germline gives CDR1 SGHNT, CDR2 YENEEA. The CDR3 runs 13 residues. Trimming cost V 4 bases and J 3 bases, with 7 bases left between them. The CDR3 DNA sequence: TGTGCCAGCAGCTCCACGCGTGGAAACACCATATATTTT. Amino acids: CASSSTRGNTIYF.

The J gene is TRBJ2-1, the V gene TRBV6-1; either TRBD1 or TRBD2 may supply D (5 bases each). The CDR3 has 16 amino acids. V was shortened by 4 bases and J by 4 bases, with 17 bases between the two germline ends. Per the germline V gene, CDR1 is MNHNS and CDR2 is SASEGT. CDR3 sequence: CASSGLQEFEYNEQFF. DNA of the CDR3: TGTGCCAGCAGTGGACTACAGGAATTTGAGTACAATGAGCAGTTCTTC.

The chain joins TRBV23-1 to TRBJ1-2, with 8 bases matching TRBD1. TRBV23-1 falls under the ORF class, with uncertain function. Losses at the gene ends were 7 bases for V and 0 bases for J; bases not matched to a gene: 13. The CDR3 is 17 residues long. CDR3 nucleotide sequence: TGCGCCAGCATAGGGGGCCGACAGGGGATAGCTAACTATGGCTACACCTTC. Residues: CASIGGRQGIANYGYTF.

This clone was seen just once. The CDR3, as DNA: TGTGCCAGCACCAGCTCCCGGGAAGGCCCCAACGTTTTTTATGGCTACACCTTC. It is translated as CASTSSREGPNVFYGYTF. The rearrangement uses TRBV2 and TRBJ1-2; no reliable D call. Trimming left V 7 bases short and J 5 bases short, with 29 bases between. The CDR3 contains 18 residues. CDR1 and CDR2 (germline): SNHLY, FYNNEI.

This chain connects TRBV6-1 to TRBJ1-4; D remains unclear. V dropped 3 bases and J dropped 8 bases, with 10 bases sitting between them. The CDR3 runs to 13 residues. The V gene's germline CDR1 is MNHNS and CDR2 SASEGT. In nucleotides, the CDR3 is TGTGCCAGCAGTGATAGGCACCTGGAAAAACTGTTTTTT. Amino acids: CASSDRHLEKLFF.

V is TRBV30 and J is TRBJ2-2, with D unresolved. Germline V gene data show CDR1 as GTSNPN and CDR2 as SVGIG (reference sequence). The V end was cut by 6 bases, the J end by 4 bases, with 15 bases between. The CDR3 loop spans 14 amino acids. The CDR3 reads CACLPGRFTGELFF. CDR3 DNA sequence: TGTGCCTGCCTCCCCGGTCGTTTCACCGGGGAGCTGTTTTTT.

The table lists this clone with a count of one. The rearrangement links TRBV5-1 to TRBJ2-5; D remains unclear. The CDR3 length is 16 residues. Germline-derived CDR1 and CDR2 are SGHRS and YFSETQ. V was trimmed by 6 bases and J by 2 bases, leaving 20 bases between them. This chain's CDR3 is CASTLMTAGIQETQYF. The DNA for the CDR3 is TGCGCCAGCACCCTAATGACGGCTGGGATTCAAGAGACCCAGTACTTC. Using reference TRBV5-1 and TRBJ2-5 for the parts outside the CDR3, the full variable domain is KAGVTQTPRYLIKTRGQQVTLSCSPISGHRSVSWYQQTPGQGLQFLFEYFSETQRNKGNFPGRFSGRQFSNSRSEMNVSTLELGDSALYLCASTLMTAGIQETQYFGPGTRLLVL.

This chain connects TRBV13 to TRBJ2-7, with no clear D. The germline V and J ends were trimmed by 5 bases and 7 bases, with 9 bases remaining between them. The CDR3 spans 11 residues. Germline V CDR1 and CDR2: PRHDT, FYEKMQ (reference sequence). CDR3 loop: CASSQIGEQYF. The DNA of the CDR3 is TGTGCCAGCAGCCAAATTGGGGAGCAGTACTTC.

The CDR3 sequence: CASSIYRGGNQPQHF. In DNA, the CDR3 is TGTGCCAGTAGTATATACAGGGGTGGCAATCAGCCCCAGCATTTT. This chain joins TRBV19 and TRBJ1-5; the match to TRBD1 covers 7 bases. Germline trimming cut 2 bases from V and 2 bases from J; bases unmatched to any gene: 3. CDR1 is LNHDA, CDR2 SQIVND, per germline (reference sequence). The CDR3 runs 15 residues.

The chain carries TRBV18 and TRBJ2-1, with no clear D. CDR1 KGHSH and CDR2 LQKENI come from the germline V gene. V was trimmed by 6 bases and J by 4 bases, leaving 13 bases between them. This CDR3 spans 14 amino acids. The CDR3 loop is CASSLNSVYNEQFF. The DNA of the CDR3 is TGTGCCAGCTCCCTCAACTCGGTGTACAATGAGCAGTTCTTC. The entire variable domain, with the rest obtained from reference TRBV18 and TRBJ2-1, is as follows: NAGVMQNPRHLVRRRGQEARLRCSPMKGHSHVYWYRQLPEEGLKFMVYLQKENIIDESGMPKERFSAEFPKEGPSILRIQQVVRGDSAAYFCASSLNSVYNEQFFGPGTRLTVL.

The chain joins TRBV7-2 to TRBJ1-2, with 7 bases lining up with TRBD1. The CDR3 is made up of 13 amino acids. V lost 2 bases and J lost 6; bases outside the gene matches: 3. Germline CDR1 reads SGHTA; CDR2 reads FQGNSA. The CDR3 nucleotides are TGTGCCAGCAGCTTATCAGGGGGTAATGGCTACACCTTC. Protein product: CASSLSGGNGYTF.